This TCR beta chain was identified in a study of blood T cell repertoires in COVID-19. Study in general: Acute and convalescent COVID-19 samples came from the United States, Italy and Spain. Nucleic acid was either cDNA or gDNA, and it came from T cells, B-cell-depleted T cells, or PBMCs.

The CDR3 runs to 14 residues. Germline V gene sequence: CDR1 DFQATT, CDR2 SNEGSKA (reference sequence). Trimming cost V 3 bases and J 15 bases; bases outside gene matches: 15. The method was immunoSEQ multiplex PCR; TCRdb's version includes in-frame clones alone and lacks a portion of them. This sample yields 50,000 to 55,000 clones, of which nearly 90% are seen a single time; roughly 5% belongs to the top ten. Specimen: peripheral blood. The source is a man between 60 and 75 years old with active COVID-19. This chain connects TRBV20-1 to TRBJ2-1; 9 nucleotides line up with TRBD2. The CDR3 is CSASQGTSTIKPFF. CDR3 DNA sequence: TGCAGTGCTAGTCAAGGGACTAGCACAATAAAGCCGTTCTTC.